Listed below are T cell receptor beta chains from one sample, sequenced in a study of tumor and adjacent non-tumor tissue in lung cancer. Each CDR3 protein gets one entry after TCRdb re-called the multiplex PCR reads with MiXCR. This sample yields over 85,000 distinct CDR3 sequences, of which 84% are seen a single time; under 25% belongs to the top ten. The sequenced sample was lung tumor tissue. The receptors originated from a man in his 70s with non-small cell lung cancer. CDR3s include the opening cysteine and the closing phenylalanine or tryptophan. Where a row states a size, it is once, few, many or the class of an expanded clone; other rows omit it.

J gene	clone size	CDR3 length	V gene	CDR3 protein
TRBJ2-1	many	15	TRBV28	CASSFDKGSYNEQFF
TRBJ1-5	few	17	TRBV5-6	CTSSSTSGQGTDQPQHF
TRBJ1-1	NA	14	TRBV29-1	CSVERGAACTEAFF
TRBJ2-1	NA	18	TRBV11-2	CACSLHMRDLASYNEQFF
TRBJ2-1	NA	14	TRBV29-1	CSVGLAGGYDEEFF
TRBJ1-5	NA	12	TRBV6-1	CATWTGNLPQHF
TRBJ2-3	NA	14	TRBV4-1	CASSKVAGPDMQYF
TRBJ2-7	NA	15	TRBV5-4	CAISLGVVVDREQYF
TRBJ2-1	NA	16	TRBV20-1	CSARGTSRRMGNEQFF
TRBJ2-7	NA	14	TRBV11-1	CASSSLETTYEHYF
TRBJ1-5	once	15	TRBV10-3	CAIRITGEGDQLQHF
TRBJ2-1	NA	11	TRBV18	CASSPADEQFF
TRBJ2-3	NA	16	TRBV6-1	CASSYRLAEGPDTQYF
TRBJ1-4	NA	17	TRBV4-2	CASSQDFLRGHRRKLFF
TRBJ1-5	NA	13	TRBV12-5	CASGFDRNQRQHF
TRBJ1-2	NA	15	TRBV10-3	CAISESSGNFYGYTF
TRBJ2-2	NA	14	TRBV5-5	CASSPGTATGELFF
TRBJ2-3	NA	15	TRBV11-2	CASSCRGVGRDTQYF
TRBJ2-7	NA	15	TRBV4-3	CACSQDRDYGYEQYF
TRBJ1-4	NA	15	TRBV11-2	CASSGSGTGNEKLLF
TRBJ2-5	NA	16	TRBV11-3	CASNPIGVLSSETQYF
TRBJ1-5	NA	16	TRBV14	CASSPGGSGDRQSQHF